These 7 T cell receptor beta chains were all obtained from the same sample, sequenced in a study of T cells in Graves' hyperthyroidism and ophthalmopathy. Authors of the study amplified TCR beta CDR3 regions from RNA transcripts. TCR CDR3 underwent first-round RT-PCR with the HTBI primer set. MiXCR, applied by TCRdb to the multiplex PCR reads, yields one record per CDR3 protein. Of about 320,000 distinct CDR3 sequences in the sample, roughly 17% were seen once. The sample consisted of blood. These receptors all come from a man aged 25 to 40 with Graves' hyperthyroidism.

The sample holds many counts of this clonotype. The rearrangement uses TRBV3-1 and TRBJ2-3; D unresolved. The length of the CDR3 is 15 residues. Germline V gene data show CDR1 as LGHDT and CDR2 as YNNKEL (reference sequence). Between the trimmed V and J ends, which lost 0 bases and 2 bases, there was a span of 9 bases. The CDR3 coding sequence is TGTGCCAGCAGCCAAGAGGACGACCACACAGATACGCAGTATTTT. This codes for CASSQEDDHTDTQYF.

The V gene is TRBV5-5, the J gene TRBJ2-1, with TRBD2 identical over 8 bases. The CDR3 loop spans 16 amino acids. Looked up from germline, CDR1 is SGHKS and CDR2 is YYEKEE (reference sequence). V lost 4 bases and J lost 8; bases outside the gene matches: 14. The CDR3 sequence: CASSLGLAPAIDEQFF. CDR3 sequence (DNA): TGTGCCAGCAGCCTCGGACTAGCTCCGGCAATCGATGAGCAGTTCTTC.

This clonotype was seen only a few times. The V call is TRBV19, the J call TRBJ2-2, with TRBD2 as a possible D gene (6 bases). This CDR3 comprises 16 residues. The V end was cut by 3 bases, the J end by 3 bases, with 14 bases between. Germline V lookup: CDR1 LNHDA, CDR2 SQIVND (reference sequence). The CDR3 sequence: CASSIQKASDTGELFF. CDR3 bases: TGTGCCAGTAGTATCCAAAAGGCTAGCGACACCGGGGAGCTGTTTTTT.

CDR3: CEGSYGYTF. In DNA, the CDR3 is TGTGAAGGTTCCTATGGCTACACCTTC. V usage is TRBV6-1 and J usage is TRBJ1-2; D not resolved. This CDR3 is 9 amino acids long. From germline, CDR1 is MNHNS and CDR2 SASEGT.

This clonotype was recorded many times. The chain has TRBV30 and TRBJ1-1; the D is unclear. Trimming left V 6 bases short and J 4 bases short, with 12 bases between. This CDR3 has 12 amino acids. Germline V gene lookup returns CDR1 GTSNPN and CDR2 SVGIG (reference sequence). In DNA form, the CDR3 reads TGTGCCTGTTCCCCAGAGGGCACTGAAGCTTTCTTT. Translating gives CACSPEGTEAFF.

This clonotype was seen ten or more times. This rearrangement joins TRBV2 to TRBJ2-1; 10 nucleotides match TRBD2. CDR1 SNHLY and CDR2 FYNNEI come from the germline V gene. J gave up 4 bases and V 6 bases, and 6 bases lay outside the gene matches. The CDR3 is made up of 15 amino acids. The CDR3 region has the DNA TGTGCCAGCAGCGCACTAGCGGGACGTTACAATGAGCAGTTCTTC. Its protein product is CASSALAGRYNEQFF. The full variable domain, in which reference TRBV2 and TRBJ2-1 provide the parts outside the CDR3, is EPEVTQTPSHQVTQMGQEVILRCVPISNHLYFYWYRQILGQKVEFLVSFYNNEISEKSEIFDDQFSVERPDGSNFTLKIRSTKLEDSAMYFCASSALAGRYNEQFFGPGTRLTVL.

This clonotype was detected ten times or more. The rearrangement uses TRBV13 and TRBJ2-5; D gene unclear. V shed 4 bases and J shed 4 bases, with 22 bases lying between them. This CDR3 has 17 amino acids. Germline assignment: CDR1 PRHDT and CDR2 FYEKMQ (reference sequence). For the CDR3, the DNA is TGTGCCAGCAGCTCAACCGCATTAGAGATTGATCCAGAGACCCAGTACTTC. Translated, it gives CASSSTALEIDPETQYF.